These 24 T cell receptor beta chains share one sample of origin, sequenced in a study of cytomegalovirus exposure and HLA in healthy donors. The primer mix had 60 Vbeta and 13 Jbeta primers. TCRdb's copy holds only in-frame clones and misses some; the assay was immunoSEQ multiplex PCR. The sample includes more than 75,000 clones, around 75% seen only once; the top ten take about 15%. The sequencing sample was made of PBMCs. The origin of the receptors is a woman aged 40 to 50 in good health and CMV-seropositive.

There are a few counts of this clone. The chain couples TRBV10-3 to TRBJ2-1; 9 bases align to TRBD1. The CDR3 loop spans 13 amino acids. Trimming at V came to 6 bases and at J to 8 bases, leaving 5 bases not matched to a gene. Germline V gene data show CDR1 as ENHRY and CDR2 as SYGVKD. CDR3 in amino acids: CAIRGQGGDEQFF. CDR3 sequence (DNA): TGTGCCATCAGGGGACAGGGAGGCGATGAGCAGTTCTTC.

V gene TRBV9 combines with J gene TRBJ1-1; tentative D call: TRBD1 (5 bases). V dropped 4 bases and J dropped 1 base, with 8 bases sitting between them. The CDR3 runs 13 residues. CDR1 and CDR2 (germline): SGDLS, YYNGEE. DNA of the CDR3: TGTGCCAGCAGCAAGGGGCAGAACACTGAAGCTTTCTTT. Its protein is CASSKGQNTEAFF. Full variable domain (missing parts from reference TRBV9 and TRBJ1-1): DSGVTQTPKHLITATGQRVTLRCSPRSGDLSVYWYQQSLDQGLQFLIQYYNGEERAKGNILERFSAQQFPDLHSELNLSSLELGDSALYFCASSKGQNTEAFFGQGTRLTVV.

The V call is TRBV6-5, the J call TRBJ2-7, with a tentative D call TRBD2 (7 bases). With 4 bases removed from V and 2 bases from J, the gap between germline ends came to 12 bases. Germline loops: CDR1 MNHEY, CDR2 SVGAGI. The CDR3 runs 14 residues. The DNA for the CDR3 is TGTGCCAGCAGTTCTAGGGGGGGCGCCTACGAGCAGTACTTC. Encoded protein: CASSSRGGAYEQYF.

This clone was picked up one time. V is TRBV28 and J is TRBJ2-7, with D tentatively TRBD1 (6 bases). The CDR3 is 15 amino acids. The germline V gene has CDR1 MDHEN and CDR2 SYDVKM. The V gene lost 2 bases and the J gene lost 6 bases, with 17 bases spanning the gap. This CDR3 reads CASSLGGFVFSEQYF. The CDR3 DNA is TGTGCCAGCAGTTTAGGGGGCTTTGTGTTCTCCGAGCAGTACTTC.

This clone turned up a few times. The chain is built from TRBV6-1 and TRBJ1-2, with 9 bases identical to TRBD1. V lost 0 bases to trimming and J lost 8 bases; unmatched junction nucleotides: 4. Looked up from germline, CDR1 is MNHNS and CDR2 is SASEGT. This CDR3 spans 14 amino acids. CDR3 residues: CASSEAGGTGGYTF. CDR3 coding DNA: TGTGCCAGCAGTGAAGCCGGTGGGACAGGGGGCTACACCTTC.

The chain recombines TRBV5-8 with TRBJ1-2; 9 positions match TRBD1. The CDR3 has 15 residues. The germline CDR1 and CDR2 sequences are SGHTS and YDEGEE. V was clipped by 0 bases and J by 6 bases; unmatched bases: 6. The CDR3 sequence: CASSLEWTGDDGYTF. As DNA, the CDR3 is TGTGCCAGCAGCTTGGAGTGGACAGGGGACGATGGCTACACCTTC. Full variable domain (outside the CDR3, taken from reference TRBV5-8 and TRBJ1-2): EAGVTQSPTHLIKTRGQQATLRCSPISGHTSVYWYQQALGLGLQFLLWYDEGEERNRGNFPPRFSGRQFPNYSSELNVNALELEDSALYLCASSLEWTGDDGYTFGSGTRLTVV.

The CDR3 DNA is TGTGCCAGCAGTTACGGTACCAACCCTGAAAAACTGTTTTTT. Its translation: CASSYGTNPEKLFF. The chain uses TRBV27 and TRBJ1-4, with D unresolved. From germline, CDR1 is MNHEY and CDR2 SMNVEV (reference sequence). CDR3 size: 14 residues. V was clipped by 4 bases and J by 7 bases, with 13 bases between them.

CDR3 in DNA: TGTGCCAGCAGCTTATCGGGTCAAGAGACCCAGTACTTC. The encoded protein is CASSLSGQETQYF. The V and J genes are TRBV7-9 and TRBJ2-5; no firm D call. The ends were cut back, 2 bases at V and 2 bases at J, with 6 bases in the middle. CDR3 length equals 13 residues. Germline lookup yields CDR1 SEHNR and CDR2 FQNEAQ (reference sequence).

The J gene is TRBJ1-2, the V gene TRBV27; D possibly corresponds to TRBD1 (6 bases). This CDR3 comprises 15 residues. Germline lookup yields CDR1 MNHEY and CDR2 SMNVEV (reference sequence). V was pared by 6 bases and J by 6 bases, with 20 bases between. Written as DNA, the CDR3 is TGTGCCAGCAGCATTGGGGGGGCAGGGTCTCATGGCTACACCTTC. This sequence encodes CASSIGGAGSHGYTF.

The chain is built from TRBV30 and TRBJ2-7; D remains ambiguous. This CDR3 comprises 11 residues. Trimming took off 5 bases at V and 1 base at J, with 6 bases between the two ends. Germline-derived CDR1 and CDR2 are GTSNPN and SVGIG (reference sequence). The CDR3 sequence: CAWGPSYEQYF. The DNA of the CDR3 is TGTGCCTGGGGCCCGTCCTACGAGCAGTACTTC.

The J gene is TRBJ1-1, the V gene TRBV5-1, with a possible D match to TRBD1 (5 bases). V gave up 4 bases and J gave up 6 bases, with 10 bases separating them. This CDR3 spans 12 amino acids. The germline CDR1 and CDR2 sequences are SGHRS and YFSETQ. The CDR3 sequence: CASSLQGAEAFF. DNA for the CDR3: TGCGCCAGCAGCCTCCAGGGTGCTGAAGCTTTCTTT.

The chain employs TRBV19 and TRBJ1-5; 10 nucleotides match TRBD1. Germline CDR1 is LNHDA and CDR2 is SQIVND (reference sequence). This CDR3 has 15 residues. With V trimmed by 9 bases and J by 5 bases, 10 bases remained unmatched. In nucleotides, the CDR3 is TGTGCCAGCTCGGGACAGGGGAGACCCCATCAGCCCCAGCATTTT. Protein sequence: CASSGQGRPHQPQHF.

This chain links TRBV27 with TRBJ2-4, with 12 bases matching TRBD1. Trimming took 6 bases from V and 7 from J; bases not matched to a gene: 4. Germline V gene lookup returns CDR1 MNHEY and CDR2 SMNVEV (reference sequence). The CDR3 spans 14 residues. The CDR3 coding sequence is TGTGCCAGCAGCACCGGGACAGGGGGCAACATTCAGTACTTC. Encoded protein: CASSTGTGGNIQYF.

The V call is TRBV5-4, the J call TRBJ2-5; 9 bases are shared with TRBD2. The V gene's germline CDR1 is SGHNT and CDR2 YYREEE (reference sequence). Unmatched junction bases numbered 3, after V lost 3 bases and J lost 3 bases. The CDR3 runs 14 residues. The CDR3 reads CASSSLAGEETQYF. Written as DNA, the CDR3 is TGTGCCAGCAGCTCATTAGCGGGGGAAGAGACCCAGTACTTC.

V gene TRBV6-5 combines with J gene TRBJ2-1; possibly TRBD1 for D (6 bases). Trimming shortened V by 2 bases and J by 6 bases, and 17 bases separated the two germline ends. Germline V lookup: CDR1 MNHEY, CDR2 SVGAGI. CDR3 size: 16 residues. This CDR3 reads CASSYDRFKGGNEQFF. The CDR3 nucleotides read TGTGCCAGCAGTTACGACAGATTTAAAGGGGGCAATGAGCAGTTCTTC.

The V call is TRBV14, the J call TRBJ1-3; no definite D call. V was trimmed by 0 bases and J by 0 bases, leaving 3 bases between them. Germline values: CDR1 SGHDN, CDR2 FVKESK. This CDR3 is built from 14 residues. The CDR3 nucleotides are TGTGCCAGCAGCCAAGATATCTCTGGAAACACCATATATTTT. Encoded protein: CASSQDISGNTIYF.

The chain recombines TRBV2 with TRBJ1-5; no reliable D call. CDR1 SNHLY and CDR2 FYNNEI come from the germline V gene. The CDR3 runs to 14 residues. V shed 6 bases and J shed 1 base, with 10 bases lying between them. The CDR3 coding sequence is TGTGCCAGCAGAGCAGGTCTCAGCAATCAGCCCCAGCATTTT. Protein: CASRAGLSNQPQHF.

CDR3 coding DNA: TGTGCCAGCAGCCAAGGACAGGATTTGGGCTACACCTTC. This sequence encodes CASSQGQDLGYTF. This chain uses TRBV14 with TRBJ1-2, with D perhaps matching TRBD1 (6 bases). Trimming stripped 1 base from V and 8 bases from J, with 11 bases between. This CDR3 comprises 13 residues. Germline CDR1 is SGHDN and CDR2 is FVKESK.

Note on this clone: The identical CDR3 is also encoded by other nucleotide sequences in the sample. The V and J genes are TRBV5-1 and TRBJ1-4; 7 bases line up with TRBD1. J gave up 10 bases and V 2 bases, and 11 bases lay outside the gene matches. The CDR3 extends over 15 amino acids. Per the germline V gene, CDR1 is SGHRS and CDR2 is YFSETQ. In DNA, the CDR3 is TGCGCCAGCAGCTTTCAACAGGGGAGAGAGGGAAAACTGTTTTTT. The encoded protein is CASSFQQGREGKLFF. The complete variable domain, with remaining parts taken from reference TRBV5-1 and TRBJ1-4, reads KAGVTQTPRYLIKTRGQQVTLSCSPISGHRSVSWYQQTPGQGLQFLFEYFSETQRNKGNFPGRFSGRQFSNSRSEMNVSTLELGDSALYLCASSFQQGREGKLFFGSGTQLSVL.

V and J are TRBV30 and TRBJ2-1; 12 bases are a match to TRBD2. Germline V gene sequence: CDR1 GTSNPN, CDR2 SVGIG (reference sequence). Germline trimming cut 3 bases from V and 5 bases from J; bases unmatched to any gene: 5. CDR3 length: 15 amino acids. CDR3 in DNA: TGTGCCTGGAGCCCTAGCGGGAGGGTAAACAATGAGCAGTTCTTC. The encoded protein is CAWSPSGRVNNEQFF.

This chain joins TRBV28 and TRBJ2-7; 10 bases match TRBD2. Germline assignment: CDR1 MDHEN and CDR2 SYDVKM. The V gene end was trimmed by 2 bases and the J gene end by 5 bases; junction bases not matched to a gene: 6. The CDR3 has 15 amino acids. CDR3 coding DNA: TGTGCCAGCAGTTTAGCCGCTAGCGGGAGACACGAGCAGTACTTC. Translated, it gives CASSLAASGRHEQYF.

The CDR3 here is CASSLIEGLFF. The CDR3, as DNA: TGTGCCAGCAGCTTGATAGAGGGGCTGTTTTTT. The chain employs TRBV7-9 and TRBJ2-2, with D possibly matching TRBD2 (5 bases). Trimming left V 3 bases short and J 13 bases short, with 9 bases between. CDR1 and CDR2 from the germline V gene are SEHNR and FQNEAQ (reference sequence). CDR3 length: 11 residues. Supplemented by reference TRBV7-9 and TRBJ2-2, the full variable domain reads DTGVSQNPRHKITKRGQNVTFRCDPISEHNRLYWYRQTLGQGPEFLTYFQNEAQLEKSRLLSDRFSAERPKGSFSTLEIQRTEQGDSAMYLCASSLIEGLFFGEGSRLTVL.

This clone was counted ten times or more. The chain recombines TRBV28 with TRBJ2-1, with D possibly being TRBD2 (5 bases). CDR3 length: 14 residues. Per the germline V gene, CDR1 is MDHEN and CDR2 is SYDVKM. V lost 5 bases and J lost 7, with 15 bases in between. CDR3 sequence (DNA): TGTGCCAGCAGTAGACTTGGACTGGAGAATGAGCAGTTCTTC. Its protein product is CASSRLGLENEQFF.

The chain combines TRBV6-4 with TRBJ1-6, with TRBD1 matching 10 bases. This CDR3 has 13 amino acids. With V trimmed by 4 bases and J by 10 bases, 1 base remained unmatched. Germline V gene lookup returns CDR1 MRHNA and CDR2 SNTAGT. The CDR3 is CASSGDRGSPLHF. In DNA, the CDR3 is TGTGCCAGCAGTGGGGACAGGGGCTCACCCCTCCACTTT.